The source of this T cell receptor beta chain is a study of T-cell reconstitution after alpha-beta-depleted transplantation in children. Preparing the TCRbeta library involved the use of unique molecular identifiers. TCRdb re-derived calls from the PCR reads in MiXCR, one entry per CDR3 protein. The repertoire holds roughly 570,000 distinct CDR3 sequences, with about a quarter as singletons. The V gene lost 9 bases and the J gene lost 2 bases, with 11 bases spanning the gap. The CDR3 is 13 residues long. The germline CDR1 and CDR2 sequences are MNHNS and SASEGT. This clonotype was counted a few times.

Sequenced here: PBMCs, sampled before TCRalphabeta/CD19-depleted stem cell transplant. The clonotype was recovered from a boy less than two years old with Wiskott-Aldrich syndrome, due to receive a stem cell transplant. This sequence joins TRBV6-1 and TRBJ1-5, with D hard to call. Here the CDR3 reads CASRNRGNQPQHF. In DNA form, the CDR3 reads TGTGCCAGTCGGAATAGGGGCAATCAGCCCCAGCATTTT.